One and the same sample provided the 2 T cell receptor beta chains below, sequenced in a study of regulatory T cells in long-lasting Graves disease. In building TCR beta libraries, iRepertoire HTBI primers were used together with Arm-PCR of CDR3 regions. Via MiXCR, TCRdb re-called the multiplex PCR reads, giving one row per CDR3 protein. The data contain roughly 420,000 distinct CDR3 sequences, around 17% of them singletons. Sample time point: newly diagnosed GD, antithyroid drugs for less than 3 months. The TCR library was made from RNA that had been extracted from PBMCs in TRIzol. The same sample was also studied in work on T cells in Graves' hyperthyroidism and ophthalmopathy.

The sample in question was peripheral blood mononuclear cells (PBMCs), obtained at new diagnosis, from a patient treated with antithyroid drugs. These receptors were collected from a woman in her 30s with Graves disease.

This clonotype was detected ten times or more. This chain uses TRBV3-1 with TRBJ1-1; D call uncertain. Deletions cut 4 bases from V and 5 bases from J, with 14 bases between. Per germline, CDR1 LGHDT and CDR2 YNNKEL (reference sequence). The CDR3 runs 14 residues. The DNA for the CDR3 is TGTGCCAGCAGCCCCTCTGAGATGAGGACTGAAGCTTTCTTT. It encodes CASSPSEMRTEAFF.

This clonotype has a count of ten or more. This chain links TRBV28 with TRBJ1-4; 11 bases fit TRBD1. This CDR3 is 15 amino acids long. V lost 6 bases to trimming and J lost 6 bases; unmatched junction nucleotides: 6. The germline V gene encodes CDR1 MDHEN and CDR2 SYDVKM. CDR3 in DNA: TGTGCCAGCAGCGGACAGGGGGCGCACCATGAAAAACTGTTTTTT. Amino acid sequence: CASSGQGAHHEKLFF.